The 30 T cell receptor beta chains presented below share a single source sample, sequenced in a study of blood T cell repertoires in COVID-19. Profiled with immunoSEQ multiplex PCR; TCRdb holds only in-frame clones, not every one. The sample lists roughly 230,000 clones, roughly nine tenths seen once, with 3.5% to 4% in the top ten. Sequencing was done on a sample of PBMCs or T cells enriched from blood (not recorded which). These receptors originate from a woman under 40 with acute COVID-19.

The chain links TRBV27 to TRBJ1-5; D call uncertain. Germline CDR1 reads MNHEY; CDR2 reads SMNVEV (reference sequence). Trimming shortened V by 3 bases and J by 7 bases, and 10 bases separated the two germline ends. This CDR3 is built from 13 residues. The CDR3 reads CASSFSLEQPQHF. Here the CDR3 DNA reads TGTGCCAGCAGTTTCTCTTTGGAGCAGCCCCAGCATTTT.

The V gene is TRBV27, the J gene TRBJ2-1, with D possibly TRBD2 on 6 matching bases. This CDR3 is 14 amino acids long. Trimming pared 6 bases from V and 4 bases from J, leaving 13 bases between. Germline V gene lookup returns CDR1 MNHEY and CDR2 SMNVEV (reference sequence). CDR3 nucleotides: TGTGCCAGCAGGTCACGGGGAGGTTACAATGAGCAGTTCTTC. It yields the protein CASRSRGGYNEQFF.

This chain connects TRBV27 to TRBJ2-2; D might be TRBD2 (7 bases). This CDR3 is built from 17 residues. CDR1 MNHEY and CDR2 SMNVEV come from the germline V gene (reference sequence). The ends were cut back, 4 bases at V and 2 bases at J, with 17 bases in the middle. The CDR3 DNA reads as TGTGCCAGCAGTTCACACCCCGGGGGGCTCAACACCGGGGAGCTGTTTTTT. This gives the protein CASSSHPGGLNTGELFF.

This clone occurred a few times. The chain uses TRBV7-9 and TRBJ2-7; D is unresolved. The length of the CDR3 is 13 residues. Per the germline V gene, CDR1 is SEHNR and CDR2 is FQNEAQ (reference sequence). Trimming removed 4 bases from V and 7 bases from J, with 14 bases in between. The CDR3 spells CASSSAAGREQYF. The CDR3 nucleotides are TGTGCCAGCAGCTCTGCCGCAGGTCGAGAGCAGTACTTC.

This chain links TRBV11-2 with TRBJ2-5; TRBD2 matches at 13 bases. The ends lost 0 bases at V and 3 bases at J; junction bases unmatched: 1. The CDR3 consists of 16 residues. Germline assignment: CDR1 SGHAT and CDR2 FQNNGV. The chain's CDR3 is CASSLEGLAGKETQYF. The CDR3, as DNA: TGTGCCAGCAGCTTAGAGGGACTAGCGGGGAAAGAGACCCAGTACTTC.

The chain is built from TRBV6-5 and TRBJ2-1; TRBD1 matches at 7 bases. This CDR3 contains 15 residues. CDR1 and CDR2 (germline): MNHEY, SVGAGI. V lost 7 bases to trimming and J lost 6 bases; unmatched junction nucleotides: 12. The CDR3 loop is CASIRDREYVNEQFF. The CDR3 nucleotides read TGTGCCAGCATTCGAGACAGGGAGTACGTCAATGAGCAGTTCTTC.

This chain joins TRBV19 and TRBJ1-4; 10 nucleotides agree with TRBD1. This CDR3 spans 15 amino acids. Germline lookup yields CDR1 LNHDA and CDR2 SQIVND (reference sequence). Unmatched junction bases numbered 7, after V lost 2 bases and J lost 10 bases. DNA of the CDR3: TGTGCCAGTAGTATATCGACAGGGGGCAACGGAAAACTGTTTTTT. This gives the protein CASSISTGGNGKLFF.

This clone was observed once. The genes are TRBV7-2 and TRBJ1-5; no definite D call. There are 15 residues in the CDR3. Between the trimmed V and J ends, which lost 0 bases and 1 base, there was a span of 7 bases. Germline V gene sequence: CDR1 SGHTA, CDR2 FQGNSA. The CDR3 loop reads CASSLALRSNQPQHF. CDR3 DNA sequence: TGTGCCAGCAGCTTAGCCCTGAGGAGCAATCAGCCCCAGCATTTT. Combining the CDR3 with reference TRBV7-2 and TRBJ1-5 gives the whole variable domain GAGVSQSPSNKVTEKGKDVELRCDPISGHTALYWYRQSLGQGLEFLIYFQGNSAPDKSGLPSDRFSAERTGGSVSTLTIQRTQQEDSAVYLCASSLALRSNQPQHFGDGTRLSIL.

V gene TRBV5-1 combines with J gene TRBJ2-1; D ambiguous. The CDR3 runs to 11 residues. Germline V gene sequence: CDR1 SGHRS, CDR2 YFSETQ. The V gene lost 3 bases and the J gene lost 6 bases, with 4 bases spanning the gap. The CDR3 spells CASSYSNEQFF. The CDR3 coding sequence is TGCGCCAGCAGCTACTCCAATGAGCAGTTCTTC.

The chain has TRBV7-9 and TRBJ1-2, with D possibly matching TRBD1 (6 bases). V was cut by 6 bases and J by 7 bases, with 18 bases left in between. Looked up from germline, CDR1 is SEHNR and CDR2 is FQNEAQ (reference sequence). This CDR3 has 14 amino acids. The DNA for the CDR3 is TGTGCCAGCAGTCCTTTTACAGGGATAGGTGGCTACACCTTC. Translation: CASSPFTGIGGYTF.

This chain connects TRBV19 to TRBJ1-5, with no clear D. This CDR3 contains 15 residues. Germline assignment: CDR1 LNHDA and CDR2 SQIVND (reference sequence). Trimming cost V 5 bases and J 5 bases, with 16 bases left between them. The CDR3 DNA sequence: TGTGCCAGTAGTCTTTGGGCTCCGACGCATCAGCCCCAGCATTTT. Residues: CASSLWAPTHQPQHF.

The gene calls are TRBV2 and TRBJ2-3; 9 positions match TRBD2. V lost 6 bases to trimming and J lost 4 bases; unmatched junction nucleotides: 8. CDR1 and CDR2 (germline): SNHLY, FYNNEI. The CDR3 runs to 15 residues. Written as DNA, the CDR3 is TGTGCCAGCAGCCCGTCTGCGGGGGGGTCAGATACGCAGTATTTT. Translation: CASSPSAGGSDTQYF.

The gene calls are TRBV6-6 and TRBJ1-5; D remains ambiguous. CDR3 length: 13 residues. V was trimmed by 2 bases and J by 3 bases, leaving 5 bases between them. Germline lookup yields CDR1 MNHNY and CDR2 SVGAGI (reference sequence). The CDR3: CASSYEVNQPQHF. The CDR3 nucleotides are TGTGCCAGCAGTTACGAGGTCAATCAGCCCCAGCATTTT.

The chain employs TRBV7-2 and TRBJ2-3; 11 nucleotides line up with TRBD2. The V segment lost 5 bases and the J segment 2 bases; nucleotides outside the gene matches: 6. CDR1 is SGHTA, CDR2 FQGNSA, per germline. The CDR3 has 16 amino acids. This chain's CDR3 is CASSKRLAGPTDTQYF. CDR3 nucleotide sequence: TGTGCCAGCAGCAAAAGACTAGCGGGGCCCACAGATACGCAGTATTTT.

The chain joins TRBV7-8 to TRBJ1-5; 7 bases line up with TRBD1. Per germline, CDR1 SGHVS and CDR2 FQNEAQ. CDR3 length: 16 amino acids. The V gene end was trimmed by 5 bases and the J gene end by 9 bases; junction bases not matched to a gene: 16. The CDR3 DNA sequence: TGTGCCAGCAGCCCGCGAGGCAGGGGGGCCTCCTCGCCCCAGCATTTT. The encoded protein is CASSPRGRGASSPQHF.

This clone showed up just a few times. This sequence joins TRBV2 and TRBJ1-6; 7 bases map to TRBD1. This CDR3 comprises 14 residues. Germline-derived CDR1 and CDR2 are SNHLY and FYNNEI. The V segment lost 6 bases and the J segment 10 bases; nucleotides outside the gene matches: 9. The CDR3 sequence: CASSPAQGGSPLHF. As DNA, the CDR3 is TGTGCCAGCAGCCCTGCCCAGGGGGGATCACCCCTCCACTTT.

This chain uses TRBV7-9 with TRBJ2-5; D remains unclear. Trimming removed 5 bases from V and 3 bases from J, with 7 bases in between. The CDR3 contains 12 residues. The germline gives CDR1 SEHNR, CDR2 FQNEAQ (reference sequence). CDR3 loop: CASSPLEETQYF. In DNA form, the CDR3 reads TGTGCCAGCAGCCCGCTAGAAGAGACCCAGTACTTC.

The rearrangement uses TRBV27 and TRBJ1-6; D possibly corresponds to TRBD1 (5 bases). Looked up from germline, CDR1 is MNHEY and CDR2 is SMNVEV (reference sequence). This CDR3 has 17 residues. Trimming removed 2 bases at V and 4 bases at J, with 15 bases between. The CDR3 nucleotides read TGTGCCAGCAGTTTACCCACAGGAAACTCTTATAATTCACCCCTCCACTTT. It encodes CASSLPTGNSYNSPLHF.

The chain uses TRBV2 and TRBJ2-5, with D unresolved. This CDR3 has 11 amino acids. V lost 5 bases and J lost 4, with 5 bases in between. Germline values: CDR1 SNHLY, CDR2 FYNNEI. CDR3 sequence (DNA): TGTGCCAGCAGTTTCGTAGAGACCCAGTACTTC. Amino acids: CASSFVETQYF.

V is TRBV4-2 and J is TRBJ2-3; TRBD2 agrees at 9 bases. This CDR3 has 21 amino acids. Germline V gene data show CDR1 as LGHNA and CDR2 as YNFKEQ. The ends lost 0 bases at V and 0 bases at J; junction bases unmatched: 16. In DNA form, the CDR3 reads TGTGCCAGCAGCCAAGAAGGCAAAGCGGGGGGTTTTGGGGTGAGCACAGATACGCAGTATTTT. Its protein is CASSQEGKAGGFGVSTDTQYF.

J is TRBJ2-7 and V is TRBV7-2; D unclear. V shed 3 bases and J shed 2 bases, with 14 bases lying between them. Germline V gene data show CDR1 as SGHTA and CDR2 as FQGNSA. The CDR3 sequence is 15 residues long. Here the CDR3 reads CASSLGASRAYEQYF. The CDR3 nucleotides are TGTGCCAGCAGCTTGGGCGCCAGTCGAGCCTACGAGCAGTACTTC. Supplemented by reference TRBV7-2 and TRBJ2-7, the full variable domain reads GAGVSQSPSNKVTEKGKDVELRCDPISGHTALYWYRQSLGQGLEFLIYFQGNSAPDKSGLPSDRFSAERTGGSVSTLTIQRTQQEDSAVYLCASSLGASRAYEQYFGPGTRLTVT.

The CDR3 spells CASRTGGFNEQFF. CDR3 in DNA: TGTGCCAGCAGGACAGGGGGGTTCAATGAGCAGTTCTTC. The chain carries TRBV5-4 and TRBJ2-1; 9 nucleotides line up with TRBD1. Germline CDR1 SGHNT, CDR2 YYREEE (reference sequence). The J segment lost 6 bases and the V segment lost 5 bases, leaving 3 bases of the junction unmatched. CDR3 size: 13 residues.

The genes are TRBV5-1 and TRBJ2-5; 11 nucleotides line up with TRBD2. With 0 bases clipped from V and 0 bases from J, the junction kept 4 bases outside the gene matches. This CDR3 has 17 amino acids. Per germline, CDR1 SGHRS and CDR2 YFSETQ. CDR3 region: CASSLGLAGRYQETQYF. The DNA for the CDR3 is TGCGCCAGCAGCTTGGGACTAGCGGGGAGGTACCAAGAGACCCAGTACTTC.

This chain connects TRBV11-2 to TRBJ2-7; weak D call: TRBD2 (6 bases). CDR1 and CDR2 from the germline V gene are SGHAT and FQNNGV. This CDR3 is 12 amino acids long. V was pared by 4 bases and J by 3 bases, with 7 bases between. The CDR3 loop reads CASSSGGYEQYF. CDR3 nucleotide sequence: TGTGCCAGCAGCTCCGGGGGCTACGAGCAGTACTTC.

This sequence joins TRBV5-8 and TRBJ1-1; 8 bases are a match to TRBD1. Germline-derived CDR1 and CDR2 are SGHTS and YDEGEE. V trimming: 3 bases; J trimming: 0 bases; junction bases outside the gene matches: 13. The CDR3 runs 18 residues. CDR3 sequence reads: CASSWEPGGPGLNTEAFF. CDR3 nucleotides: TGTGCCAGCAGCTGGGAGCCAGGGGGCCCAGGCCTGAACACTGAAGCTTTCTTT.

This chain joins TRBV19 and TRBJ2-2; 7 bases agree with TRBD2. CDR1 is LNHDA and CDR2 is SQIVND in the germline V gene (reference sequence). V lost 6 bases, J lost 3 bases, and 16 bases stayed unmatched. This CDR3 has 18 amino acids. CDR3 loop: CASSQLGVGGRYTGELFF. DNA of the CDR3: TGTGCCAGTAGCCAACTCGGGGTCGGGGGGAGGTACACCGGGGAGCTGTTTTTT.

CDR3 protein: CASRDRDRVSPEAFF. For the CDR3, the DNA is TGTGCCAGCAGGGATAGGGACAGGGTGAGCCCTGAAGCTTTCTTT. The rearrangement links TRBV6-5 to TRBJ1-1; 9 bases agree with TRBD1. The CDR3 loop spans 15 amino acids. The junction had 11 bases not matched to a gene; V was cut back by 6 bases and J by 6 bases. Germline CDR1 reads MNHEY; CDR2 reads SVGAGI.

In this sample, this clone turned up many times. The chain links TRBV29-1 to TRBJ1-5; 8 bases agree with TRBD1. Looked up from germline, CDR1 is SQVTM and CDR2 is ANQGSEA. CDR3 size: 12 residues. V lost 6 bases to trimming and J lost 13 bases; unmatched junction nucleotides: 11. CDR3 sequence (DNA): TGCAGCGTAAAAGCATGGGACAGGCAACAGCATTTT. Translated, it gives CSVKAWDRQQHF.

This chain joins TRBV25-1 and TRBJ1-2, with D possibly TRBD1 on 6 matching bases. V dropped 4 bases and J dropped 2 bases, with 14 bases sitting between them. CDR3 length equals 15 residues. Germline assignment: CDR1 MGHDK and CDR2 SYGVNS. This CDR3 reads CASSATRDTNYGYTF. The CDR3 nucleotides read TGTGCCAGCAGTGCGACCCGGGACACCAACTATGGCTACACCTTC.

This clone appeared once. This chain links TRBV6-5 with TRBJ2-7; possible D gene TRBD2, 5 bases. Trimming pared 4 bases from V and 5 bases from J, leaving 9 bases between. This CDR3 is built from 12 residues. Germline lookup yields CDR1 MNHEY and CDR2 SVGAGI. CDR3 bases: TGTGCCAGCAGTTCCGAGGGCCACGAGCAGTACTTC. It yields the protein CASSSEGHEQYF.